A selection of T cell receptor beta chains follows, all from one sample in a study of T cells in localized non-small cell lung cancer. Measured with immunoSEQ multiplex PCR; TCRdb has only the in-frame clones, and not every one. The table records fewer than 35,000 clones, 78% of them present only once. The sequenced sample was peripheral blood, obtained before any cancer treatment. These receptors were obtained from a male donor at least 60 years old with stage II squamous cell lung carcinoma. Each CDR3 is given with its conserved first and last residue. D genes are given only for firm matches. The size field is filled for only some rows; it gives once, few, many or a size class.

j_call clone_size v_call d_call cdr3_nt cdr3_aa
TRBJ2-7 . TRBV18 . TGTGCCAGCTCACCAGGGTCAGTATTGCAAGAGCAGTACTTC CASSPGSVLQEQYF
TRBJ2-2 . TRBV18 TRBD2 TGTGCCAGCTCACCCTTACCTAGCGGGATTTGGAACACCGGGGAGCTGTTTTTT CASSPLPSGIWNTGELFF
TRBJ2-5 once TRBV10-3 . TGTGCCATCAGTGAGGGCCGCGGGGGCTTTGAGACCCAGTACTTC CAISEGRGGFETQYF
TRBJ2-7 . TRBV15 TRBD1 TGTGCCACCAGCAGAGTGCGACAGGGGGCGCTCGAGCAGTACTTC CATSRVRQGALEQYF
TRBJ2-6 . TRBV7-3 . TGTGCCAGCAGCTTAATGGGGGACTCTGGGGCCAACGTCCTGACTTTC CASSLMGDSGANVLTF
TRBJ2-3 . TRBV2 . TGTGCCAGCAGTGACGCCCTCGACGATACGCAGTATTTT CASSDALDDTQYF
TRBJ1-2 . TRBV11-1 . TGTGCCAGCAGCTCGGACCGCATTACGCGCTACACCTTC CASSSDRITRYTF
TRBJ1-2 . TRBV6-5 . TGTGCCAGCAGTTACACGTCCCGGGCTGGCGATGGCTACACCTTC CASSYTSRAGDGYTF
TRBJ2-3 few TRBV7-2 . TGTGCCAGCAGCTTAGTCGCGCTATCTAGCACAGATACGCAGTATTTT CASSLVALSSTDTQYF
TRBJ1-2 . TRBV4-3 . TGCGCCAGCAGCCAAGAGGGGTTTCGCGGGGGCTACACCTTC CASSQEGFRGGYTF
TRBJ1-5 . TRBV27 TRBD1 TGTGCCAGCAGCTATAACAGGGGAGGCGATCAGCCCCAGCATTTT CASSYNRGGDQPQHF
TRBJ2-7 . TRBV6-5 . TGTGCCAGCTGGGGGCTAGCCGATTCCTACGAGCAGTACTTC CASWGLADSYEQYF
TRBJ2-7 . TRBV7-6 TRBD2 TGTGCCAGCAGCTTAGGGGCTAGCGGGACCGTCTACGAGCAGTACTTC CASSLGASGTVYEQYF
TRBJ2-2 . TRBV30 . TGTGCCCTGGAGATAGGGGGGGGGCTGGGCACCGGGGAGCTGTTTTTT CALEIGGGLGTGELFF
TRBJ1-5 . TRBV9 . TGTGCCAGCAGCGTCGGCCAGGGGTATCAGCCCCAGCATTTT CASSVGQGYQPQHF
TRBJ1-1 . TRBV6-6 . TGTGCCAGCAGAACCGGGACGGAGAACACTGAAGCTTTCTTT CASRTGTENTEAFF
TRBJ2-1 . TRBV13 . TGTGCCAGCAGCTTCCGCGCGGCCAATGAGCAGTTCTTC CASSFRAANEQFF